This T cell receptor beta chain was captured by sequencing in a study of blood T cell repertoires in COVID-19. Study information: Acute-phase and convalescent COVID-19 samples originated in the United States, Italy and Spain. PBMCs, B-cell-depleted T cells, or T cells provided the cDNA or gDNA that made up the material.

Produced via immunoSEQ multiplex PCR; TCRdb's table is partial and in-frame only. The repertoire holds over 200,000 clones, with roughly nine tenths as singletons. Individuals drawn from under 30 US areas were roughly 18 to 95 years old. Clinical histories supplied by participants themselves formed the basis of cohort assignment. The TCR comes from a human donor in a cohort exposed to, infected with or recovered from COVID-19 (not recorded which). The donor label of this sample is uncertain. Input material: PBMCs or T cells enriched from blood (not recorded which).

The CDR3 DNA reads TGTGCCAGCAGCACCAGACTGAGAGGGCGGGGGGGCAATGAGCAGTTCTTC. Residues: CASSTRLRGRGGNEQFF. V gene TRBV7-8 combines with J gene TRBJ2-1, with TRBD2 identical over 9 bases. J gave up 6 bases and V 5 bases, and 14 bases lay outside the gene matches. Per the germline V gene, CDR1 is SGHVS and CDR2 is FQNEAQ. The CDR3 has 17 residues.